This T cell receptor (beta chain) is from a study of beta chain features in type 1 diabetes. The CDR3 sequence is 13 residues long. The V gene lost 7 bases and the J gene lost 5 bases, with 15 bases spanning the gap. In germline, CDR1 is ENHRY, CDR2 SYGVKD. Whole-study findings and limits: Insertions were fewer and deletions more numerous at VDJ junctions in type 1 diabetes patients.

The authors reverse transcribed all of the isolated RNA, so sequencing captured expressed TCRB transcripts. Sequencing was performed with immunoSEQ multiplex PCR; in TCRdb, only in-frame clones are kept and a portion is missing. The sample carries around 44,000 clones, 51% recorded once. A word on this clone: No antigen is known for it.

The chain uses TRBV10-3 and TRBJ2-7; D is perhaps TRBD1 (6 bases). The clonotype originates from a woman younger than 35 in good health. What was sequenced was Tregs from blood. The CDR3 here is CAITRTELHEQYF. CDR3 in DNA: TGTGCCATCACCCGGACAGAATTGCACGAGCAGTACTTC.